This T cell receptor beta chain emerged from a study of T cells expressing NK-cell markers. Study-level information: The TCR beta repertoires originated in sorted CD3+CD56+NKG2C+, CD3+CD56+NKG2C- and CD3+CD56-NKG2C+ T cells.

Libraries used 5'RACE template switching adding universal primer site and UMIs. TCRdb reanalyzed the 5' RACE reads and collapses them to one entry per CDR3 protein, without DNA. The data include approximately 550,000 distinct CDR3 sequences; the top ten clones carry approximately 3.6%. To note about this clonotype: No antigen is known for it.

General study results and limits: Dominant NKG2C+ clonotypes made up roughly 1.0-7.0% of CD8+ T cells in six donors.

CDR1 is SGHKS, CDR2 YYEKEE, per germline (reference sequence). The CDR3 consists of 18 residues. Sequencing was performed on blood T cells: a sorted CD56 or NKG2C T cell subset, CD4+ or CD8+ T cells, or bulk PBMC T cells (not recorded which). The chain combines TRBV5-5 with TRBJ1-6; the TRBD1 assignment by TCRdb is unverifiable without DNA. The TCR sequence derives from a man younger than 35 in good health. CDR3 protein: CASSLNFPAGSYNSPLHF.